Following are 6 T cell receptor beta chains from one sample sequenced in a study of STAT3 mutations in large granular lymphocyte leukemia. Study outcomes and limitations: At least one immunodominant TCR beta clonotype appeared in every T-cell large granular lymphocyte leukemia patient.

TCRdb's table, derived via immunoSEQ multiplex PCR, lists solely in-frame clones and lacks some. The sample lists about 42,000 clones; roughly 81% were seen once. No antigen is known for these receptors. The material sequenced was PBMCs. The receptor set was obtained from a human donor with T large granular lymphocyte leukemia. Some clones in this sample may be carry-over from other donors' samples.

This chain uses TRBV18 with TRBJ2-7; the match to TRBD1 covers 8 bases. The CDR3 sequence is 14 residues long. Germline-derived CDR1 and CDR2 are KGHSH and LQKENI. The trim removed 5 bases at V and 4 bases at J, leaving 7 bases unmatched. The CDR3 loop is CASSSSGTGYEQYV. The CDR3 region has the DNA TGTGCCAGCTCATCCTCCGGGACAGGATACGAGCAGTACGTC.

The chain joins TRBV5-4 to TRBJ2-2; D is perhaps TRBD2 (7 bases). This CDR3 region has 15 residues. V lost 1 base and J 5 bases, leaving 12 bases between the germline ends. CDR1 SGHNT and CDR2 YYREEE come from the germline V gene (reference sequence). The CDR3 protein is CASSLIRGGTGELFF. CDR3 nucleotide sequence: TGTGCCAGCAGCTTGATCAGGGGAGGGACCGGGGAGCTGTTTTTT. The full variable domain, its missing parts supplied by reference TRBV5-4 and TRBJ2-2, is ETGVTQSPTHLIKTRGQQVTLRCSSQSGHNTVSWYQQALGQGPQFIFQYYREEENGRGNFPPRFSGLQFPNYSSELNVNALELDDSALYLCASSLIRGGTGELFFGEGSRLTVL.

This chain connects TRBV4-1 to TRBJ2-7; TRBD1 aligns across 7 bases. CDR1 and CDR2 (germline): MGHRA, YSYEKL. CDR3 length: 15 residues. Trimming took 3 bases from V and 7 from J; bases not matched to a gene: 12. DNA of the CDR3: TGCGCCAGCAGCCATGGACAGGTAGGGCCCGGGGAGCAGTACTTC. This sequence encodes CASSHGQVGPGEQYF.

V usage is TRBV30 and J usage is TRBJ1-1; 7 bases line up with TRBD1. The CDR3 contains 12 residues. Per germline, CDR1 GTSNPN and CDR2 SVGIG (reference sequence). Trimming took 1 base from V and 8 from J; bases not matched to a gene: 4. The CDR3 region has the DNA TGTGCCTGGAGTGACCGGGACAGAGAAGCTTTCTTT. This codes for CAWSDRDREAFF.

V is TRBV28 and J is TRBJ1-5; 9 nucleotides line up with TRBD1. J lost 1 base, V lost 0 bases, and 10 bases had no gene match. The CDR3 has 19 residues. CDR1 is MDHEN and CDR2 is SYDVKM in the germline V gene. The CDR3 region has the DNA TGTGCCAGCAGTTTATGGGACAGGGGAAGAGGTGGGAGCAATCAGCCCCAGCATTTT. Translated: CASSLWDRGRGGSNQPQHF.

The chain has TRBV19 and TRBJ1-5; D not resolved. The CDR3 runs 12 residues. CDR1 and CDR2 (germline): LNHDA, SQIVND (reference sequence). Trimming cost V 3 bases and J 2 bases, with 2 bases left between them. CDR3 in amino acids: CASSMGNQPQHF. The CDR3 bases are TGTGCCAGTAGTATGGGCAATCAGCCCCAGCATTTT.